This T cell receptor (beta chain) came from a study of Tregs in tolerant kidney transplant recipients. Study at large: Recipients received nonmyeloablative bone marrow transplants from related graft donors, with transient mixed chimerism.

Study results and caveats: Findings come from small patient numbers and require larger validation.

As for this clone: Its antigen is not known.

Profiled with immunoSEQ multiplex PCR; TCRdb holds only in-frame clones, not every one. Of nearly 95,000 clones in the sample, 80% to 95% are singletons; the top ten hold about 0.45%. CDR1 LGHNA and CDR2 YSLEER come from the germline V gene. Trimming pared 4 bases from V and 6 bases from J, leaving 13 bases between. This CDR3 contains 13 residues. Sequencing used CD4+ T cells from blood, obtained before the transplant. This chain joins TRBV4-3 and TRBJ2-7; weak D call: TRBD2 (6 bases). The TCR originated in a human donor who received a combined kidney and bone marrow transplant. In nucleotides, the CDR3 is TGCGCCAGCAGCCCCCCCCTTAGCGGCGAGCAGTACTTC. It is translated as CASSPPLSGEQYF.